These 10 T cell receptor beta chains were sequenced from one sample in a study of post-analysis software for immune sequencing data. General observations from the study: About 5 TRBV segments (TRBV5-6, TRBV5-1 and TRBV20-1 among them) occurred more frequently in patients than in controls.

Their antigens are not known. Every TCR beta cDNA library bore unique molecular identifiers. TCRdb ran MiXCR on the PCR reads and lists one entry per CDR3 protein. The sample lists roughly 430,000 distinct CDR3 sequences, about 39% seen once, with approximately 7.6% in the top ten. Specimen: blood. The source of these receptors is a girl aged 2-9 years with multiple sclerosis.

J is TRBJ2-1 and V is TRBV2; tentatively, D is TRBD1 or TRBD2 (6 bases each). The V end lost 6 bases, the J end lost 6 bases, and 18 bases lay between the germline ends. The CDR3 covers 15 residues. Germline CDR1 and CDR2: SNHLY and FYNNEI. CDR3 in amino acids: CASRGGLAGANEQFF. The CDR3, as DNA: TGTGCCAGCAGAGGAGGGCTAGCAGGGGCCAATGAGCAGTTCTTC.

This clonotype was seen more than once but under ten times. CDR3 residues: CASSIQGYNEQFF. The DNA of the CDR3 is TGCGCCAGCAGCATACAGGGTTACAATGAGCAGTTCTTC. The V gene is TRBV5-1, the J gene TRBJ2-1, with a possible D match to TRBD1 (6 bases). V was trimmed by 4 bases and J by 4 bases, leaving 9 bases between them. Per germline, CDR1 SGHRS and CDR2 YFSETQ. The CDR3 contains 13 residues.

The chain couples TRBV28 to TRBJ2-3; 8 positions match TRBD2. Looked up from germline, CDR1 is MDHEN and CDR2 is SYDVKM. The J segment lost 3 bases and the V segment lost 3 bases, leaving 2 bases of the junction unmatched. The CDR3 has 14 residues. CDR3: CASSFSSGTDTQYF. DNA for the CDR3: TGTGCCAGCAGTTTCTCTAGCGGGACAGATACGCAGTATTTT.

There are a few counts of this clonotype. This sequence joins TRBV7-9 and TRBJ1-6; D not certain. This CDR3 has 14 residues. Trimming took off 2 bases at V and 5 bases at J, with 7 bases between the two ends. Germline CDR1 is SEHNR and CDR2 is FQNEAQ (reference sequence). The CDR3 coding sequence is TGTGCCAGCAGCTTAACTCACGATAATTCACCCCTCCACTTT. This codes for CASSLTHDNSPLHF.

The CDR3 here is CASSATGTSGTYEQYF. The CDR3 DNA sequence: TGTGCCAGCAGTGCAACCGGGACTAGCGGAACCTACGAGCAGTACTTC. The chain carries TRBV12-3 or TRBV12-4 and TRBJ2-7; 11 bases align to TRBD2. Trimming took 5 bases from V and 2 from J; bases not matched to a gene: 8. The CDR3 is 16 residues long.

CDR3 nucleotides: TGCAGCGTTGAGGTGAGGGACAATGAGCAGTTCTTC. Amino acids: CSVEVRDNEQFF. V and J are TRBV29-1 and TRBJ2-1; D perhaps matches TRBD2 (5 bases). This CDR3 is 12 amino acids long. Per germline, CDR1 SQVTM and CDR2 ANQGSEA. Trimming stripped 3 bases from V and 5 bases from J, with 8 bases between.

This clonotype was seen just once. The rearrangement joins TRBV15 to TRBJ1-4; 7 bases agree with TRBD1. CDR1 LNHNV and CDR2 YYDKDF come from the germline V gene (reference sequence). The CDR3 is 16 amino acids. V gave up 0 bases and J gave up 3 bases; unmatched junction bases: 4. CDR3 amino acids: CATSRDMGQSNEKLFF. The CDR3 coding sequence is TGTGCCACCAGCAGAGATATGGGACAGTCTAATGAAAAACTGTTTTTT.

Here the CDR3 reads CSARDPNNEQFF. The CDR3 coding sequence is TGCAGTGCTAGAGATCCCAACAATGAGCAGTTCTTC. V and J are TRBV20-1 and TRBJ2-1; D unclear. V lost 0 bases and J lost 5, with 5 bases in between. The length of the CDR3 is 12 residues. The germline V gene encodes CDR1 DFQATT and CDR2 SNEGSKA (reference sequence).

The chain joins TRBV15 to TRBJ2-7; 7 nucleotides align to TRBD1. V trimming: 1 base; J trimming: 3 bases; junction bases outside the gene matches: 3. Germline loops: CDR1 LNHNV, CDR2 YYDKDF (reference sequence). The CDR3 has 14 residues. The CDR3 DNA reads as TGTGCCACCAGCAGAGGACAGGGTGGCTACGAGCAGTACTTC. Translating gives CATSRGQGGYEQYF. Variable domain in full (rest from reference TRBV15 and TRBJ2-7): DAMVIQNPRYQVTQFGKPVTLSCSQTLNHNVMYWYQQKSSQAPKLLFHYYDKDFNNEADTPDNFQSRRPNTSFCFLDIRSPGLGDTAMYLCATSRGQGGYEQYFGPGTRLTVT.

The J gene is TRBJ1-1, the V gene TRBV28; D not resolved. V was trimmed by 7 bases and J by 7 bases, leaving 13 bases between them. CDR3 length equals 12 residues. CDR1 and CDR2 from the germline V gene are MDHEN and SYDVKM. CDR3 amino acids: CASTNIRIEAFF. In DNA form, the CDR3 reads TGTGCCAGCACTAATATACGGATTGAAGCTTTCTTT.